This T cell receptor beta chain was retrieved from a study of CD8+CD57+ T cells in acquired aplastic anemia. At the level of the study: CD4+ and CD8+ cells, once sorted, gave DNA averaging about 3 ug.

TCR beta VDJ and CDR3 were profiled, and genomic DNA was the template. MiXCR, run by TCRdb on the reads, gives a single entry per CDR3 protein. The sample has hundreds of thousands of distinct CDR3 sequences, roughly 82% seen once; the top ten hold roughly 42%. There are 15 residues in the CDR3. Germline CDR1 SGHKS, CDR2 YYEKEE (reference sequence). Trimming left V 4 bases short and J 5 bases short, with 18 bases between. All sequencing subjects had displayed CD8+CD57+ cell expansion on flow cytometry. The source of this sequence is a human donor with aplastic anemia. The chain recombines TRBV5-5 with TRBJ1-1; unclear D gene. Material: sorted CD4+, CD8+, or CD8+CD57+ T cells (not recorded which) from PBMCs. The CDR3 sequence is CASSHGTTSGTEAFF. The CDR3 DNA reads as TGTGCCAGCAGCCATGGAACCACCTCGGGTACTGAAGCTTTCTTT.